The 14 T cell receptor beta chains reported below all come from one sample, sequenced in a study of blood T cell repertoires in COVID-19. Profiling relied on immunoSEQ multiplex PCR, and the TCRdb table lists in-frame clones only, not all of them. Here the sample spans 180,000 or so clones, more than 75% being singletons. Sequencing used PBMCs or T cells enriched from blood (not recorded which). Receptors were obtained from a middle-aged man with acute COVID-19.

In this sample, this clone turned up a few times. Other DNA sequences within the sample encode an identical CDR3. The rearrangement joins TRBV5-1 to TRBJ2-2, with D maybe TRBD1 (6 bases). There are 15 residues in the CDR3. Trimming left V 0 bases short and J 3 bases short, with 9 bases between. Germline CDR1 is SGHRS and CDR2 is YFSETQ. In DNA form, the CDR3 reads TGCGCCAGCAGCTTGGCTGGGGGCGACACCGGGGAGCTGTTTTTT. Its translation is CASSLAGGDTGELFF.

J is TRBJ2-7 and V is TRBV7-9; 7 nucleotides agree with TRBD1. This CDR3 is 14 amino acids long. V trimming: 4 bases; J trimming: 3 bases; junction bases outside the gene matches: 6. Germline V gene data show CDR1 as SEHNR and CDR2 as FQNEAQ (reference sequence). The CDR3 loop reads CASSSHGQVYEQYF. In DNA form, the CDR3 reads TGTGCCAGCAGCTCGCACGGACAGGTCTACGAGCAGTACTTC.

V gene TRBV28 combines with J gene TRBJ2-7, with TRBD1 as a possible D gene (5 bases). Germline CDR1 MDHEN, CDR2 SYDVKM. The CDR3 extends over 14 amino acids. V lost 2 bases and J lost 4, with 12 bases in between. CDR3 loop: CASSLPGAFYEQYF. CDR3 DNA sequence: TGTGCCAGCAGTTTACCTGGGGCCTTTTACGAGCAGTACTTC.

This sequence joins TRBV9 and TRBJ1-2; maybe TRBD1 (5 bases). The CDR3 extends over 13 amino acids. Germline V gives CDR1 SGDLS, CDR2 YYNGEE. The V and J ends lost 5 bases and 6 bases respectively, with 14 bases between them. CDR3 DNA: TGTGCCAGCAGGTCCCGCAGGGAAGATGGCTACACCTTC. This gives the protein CASRSRREDGYTF.

This chain connects TRBV10-3 to TRBJ1-2; possible D gene TRBD1, 5 bases. Germline CDR1 reads ENHRY; CDR2 reads SYGVKD. The CDR3 length is 14 residues. V lost 4 bases to trimming and J lost 6 bases, with 15 bases between them. This chain's CDR3 is CAISGGDSRNGYTF. The CDR3 DNA is TGTGCCATCAGTGGGGGCGATTCCCGAAATGGCTACACCTTC.

The V and J genes are TRBV7-9 and TRBJ1-4, with unresolved D. The V and J ends lost 3 bases and 0 bases respectively, with 8 bases between them. The CDR3 sequence is 15 residues long. The germline V gene has CDR1 SEHNR and CDR2 FQNEAQ (reference sequence). CDR3 nucleotides: TGTGCCAGCAGCTTTTTCTCTACAACTAATGAAAAACTGTTTTTT. Protein product: CASSFFSTTNEKLFF.

The V call is TRBV6-5, the J call TRBJ1-2, with D hard to call. Germline V gene lookup returns CDR1 MNHEY and CDR2 SVGAGI. V lost 4 bases and J 8 bases, leaving 17 bases between the germline ends. The CDR3 runs 14 residues. As DNA, the CDR3 is TGTGCCAGCAGTTCCTCCACCATACCCGGGGGCTACACCTTC. This encodes CASSSSTIPGGYTF.

The V and J genes are TRBV19 and TRBJ1-3, with D hard to call. The CDR3 spans 14 residues. CDR1 and CDR2 (germline): LNHDA, SQIVND (reference sequence). The germline V and J ends were trimmed by 6 bases and 0 bases, with 9 bases remaining between them. This CDR3 is CASRISGSGNTIYF. The CDR3 DNA follows: TGTGCCAGTAGGATCAGCGGCTCTGGAAACACCATATATTTT.

The rearrangement joins TRBV10-2 to TRBJ2-7; 7 bases are a match to TRBD2. The CDR3 length is 15 residues. V was pared by 3 bases and J by 9 bases, with 14 bases of the junction left unmatched. Germline V gene data show CDR1 as WSHSY and CDR2 as SAAADI. The CDR3 here is CASSEWREPQPGQYF. The CDR3 coding sequence is TGCGCCAGCAGTGAATGGCGGGAGCCTCAACCTGGGCAGTACTTC.

The V and J genes are TRBV9 and TRBJ2-2; no reliable D call. The CDR3 length is 12 residues. CDR1 is SGDLS and CDR2 is YYNGEE in the germline V gene. Trimming shortened V by 6 bases and J by 1 base, and 4 bases separated the two germline ends. CDR3: CASTLNTGELFF. DNA of the CDR3: TGTGCCAGCACCCTGAACACCGGGGAGCTGTTTTTT. Based on the CDR3 plus reference TRBV9 and TRBJ2-2, the full variable domain is DSGVTQTPKHLITATGQRVTLRCSPRSGDLSVYWYQQSLDQGLQFLIQYYNGEERAKGNILERFSAQQFPDLHSELNLSSLELGDSALYFCASTLNTGELFFGEGSRLTVL.

This rearrangement joins TRBV5-4 to TRBJ2-1; TRBD2 aligns across 14 bases. The CDR3 sequence is 17 residues long. Unmatched junction bases numbered 11, after V lost 4 bases and J lost 8 bases. Germline CDR1 reads SGHNT; CDR2 reads YYREEE (reference sequence). CDR3 coding DNA: TGTGCCAGCAGCCTAGGGACTAGCGGGAGTCCACGCGATGAGCAGTTCTTC. This codes for CASSLGTSGSPRDEQFF.

The chain has TRBV3-1 (or the pseudogene TRBV3-2) and TRBJ1-5; D uncertain. CDR1 LGHDT and CDR2 YNNKEL come from the germline V gene (reference sequence). The CDR3 length is 14 residues. V was pared by 2 bases and J by 7 bases, with 12 bases between. CDR3 bases: TGTGCCAGCAGCCAATTAGCCGAGGAGCAGCCCCAGCATTTT. The encoded protein is CASSQLAEEQPQHF.

The CDR3 sequence is CATGGAWGYTF. The CDR3 region has the DNA TGTGCCACAGGGGGCGCATGGGGCTACACCTTC. This chain joins TRBV5-4 and TRBJ1-2; TRBD1 aligns across 8 bases. This CDR3 has 11 residues. Unmatched junction bases numbered 6, after V lost 9 bases and J lost 8 bases. The germline CDR1 and CDR2 sequences are SGHNT and YYREEE (reference sequence).

The CDR3 nucleotides read TGCGCCAGCAGCCAAGGAGGAGGAGGGTCCCTACCCTACGAGCAGTACTTC. Protein: CASSQGGGGSLPYEQYF. This chain uses TRBV4-1 with TRBJ2-7; tentatively, D is TRBD2 (6 bases). Per the germline V gene, CDR1 is MGHRA and CDR2 is YSYEKL. This CDR3 is 17 amino acids long. V shed 1 base and J shed 2 bases, with 18 bases lying between them.